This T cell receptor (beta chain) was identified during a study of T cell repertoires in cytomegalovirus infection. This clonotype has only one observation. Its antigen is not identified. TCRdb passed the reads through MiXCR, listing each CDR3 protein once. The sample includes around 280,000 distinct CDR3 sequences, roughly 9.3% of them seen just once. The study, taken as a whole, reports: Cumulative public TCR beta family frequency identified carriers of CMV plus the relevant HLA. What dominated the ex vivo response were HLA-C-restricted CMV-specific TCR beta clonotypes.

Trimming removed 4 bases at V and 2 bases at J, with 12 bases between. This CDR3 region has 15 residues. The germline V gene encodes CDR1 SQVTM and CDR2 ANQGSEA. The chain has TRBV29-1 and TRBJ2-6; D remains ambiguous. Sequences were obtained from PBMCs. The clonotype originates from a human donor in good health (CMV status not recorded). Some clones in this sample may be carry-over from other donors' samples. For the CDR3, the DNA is TGCAGCGTTGGTCGGGTTTCGGCTGGGGCCAACGTCCTGACTTTC. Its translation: CSVGRVSAGANVLTF.